The 5 T cell receptor beta chains presented below share a single source sample, sequenced in a study of cytomegalovirus exposure and HLA in healthy donors. PCR employed 60 Vbeta and 13 Jbeta primers. TCRdb's table, derived via immunoSEQ multiplex PCR, lists solely in-frame clones and lacks some. This sample yields about 120,000 clones, of which about 75% are seen a single time; about 30% belongs to the top ten. Sequences were obtained from PBMCs. These receptors were collected from a man aged 55 to 69 in good health and CMV-seropositive.

The V call is TRBV6-6, the J call TRBJ1-1; D gene unclear. Germline CDR1 is MNHNY and CDR2 is SVGAGI (reference sequence). The CDR3 is made up of 14 amino acids. V lost 0 bases, J lost 1 base, and 6 bases lay in between. The CDR3 DNA sequence: TGTGCCAGCAGTTACTCGAGGGCGAACACTGAAGCTTTCTTT. Translated: CASSYSRANTEAFF.

The genes are TRBV6-5 and TRBJ1-2, with TRBD1 matching 7 bases. CDR3 length: 14 residues. Germline loops: CDR1 MNHEY, CDR2 SVGAGI. Trimming cost V 6 bases and J 2 bases; bases outside gene matches: 6. In nucleotides, the CDR3 is TGTGCCAGCAGACGTCGAGGGGGCAACTATGGCTACACCTTC. Translated: CASRRRGGNYGYTF.

This chain links TRBV5-5 with TRBJ1-4, with D uncertain. Germline V gene sequence: CDR1 SGHKS, CDR2 YYEKEE (reference sequence). Trimming took 3 bases from V and 4 from J, leaving 10 bases between them. CDR3 length: 14 residues. CDR3: CASSYTAYNEKLFF. The CDR3 DNA is TGTGCCAGCAGCTACACAGCATATAATGAAAAACTGTTTTTT.

The chain uses TRBV7-8 and TRBJ2-3; D is perhaps TRBD1 (6 bases). CDR1 is SGHVS and CDR2 is FQNEAQ in the germline V gene. The CDR3 loop spans 15 amino acids. V was shortened by 6 bases and J by 2 bases, with 15 bases between the two germline ends. The CDR3 nucleotides are TGTGCCAGCAGGGAACAGGGCCCCTCCACAGATACGCAGTATTTT. It codes for CASREQGPSTDTQYF. The whole variable domain, filled in from reference TRBV7-8 and TRBJ2-3, reads GAGVSQSPRYKVAKRGQDVALRCDPISGHVSLFWYQQALGQGPEFLTYFQNEAQLDKSGLPSDRFFAERPEGSVSTLKIQRTQQEDSAVYLCASREQGPSTDTQYFGPGTRLTVL.

The V call is TRBV7-9, the J call TRBJ1-2; D is ambiguous. The CDR3 totals 15 residues. The germline V gene has CDR1 SEHNR and CDR2 FQNEAQ (reference sequence). Between the trimmed V and J ends, which lost 6 bases and 6 bases, there was a span of 20 bases. The CDR3 region is CASSPPGGRVNGYTF. CDR3 DNA sequence: TGTGCCAGCAGTCCACCCGGCGGCCGGGTGAATGGCTACACCTTC.